Here is one TCR beta chain with its context. Its antigen is still unknown. Base qualities are not recorded, but no much larger clone differs from it by a single base. The library was generated by PCR. DNA from cultured CD4+ T cells was subjected to TCR sequencing with the Oncomine TCR Beta short-read assay at the Johns Hopkins FTIC core. The QIAamp micro DNA kit was used to extract genomic DNA from the cultured CD4+ T cells. Oncomine TCR Beta libraries made from cultured CD4+ T cells were pooled using unique dual indexes and sequenced on an Illumina iSeq 100. The paper's processing steps were these. Non-productive sequences were removed, and CDR3s not starting with C, not ending with F or W, or shorter than 7 amino acids were discarded. The MANAFEST web application was used to identify antigen-specific clonotypes by comparing peptide-stimulated wells against reference wells and other culture wells. An FDR below 0.05, an odds ratio above 5, and a productive frequency above 0.1% in at least two of three replicate wells were required for clones to be considered positive. Clonotypes that were significantly expanded in both SARS-CoV-2 spike wells and at least one common cold coronavirus spike condition were defined as cross-reactive. Using R version 3.6.1, CDR3 homology was evaluated through Levenshtein distances (stringdist) along with unrooted phylogenetic trees (ape). TCRdb redid the processing of the public reads, applying fastp at Q25 and MiXCR, and retained in-frame beta chains. Each entry is one CDR3 protein sequence, shown with its most common DNA and genes. The V and J calls follow TCRdb's processing rather than the paper's. The sample profile shows 9,500 to 15,000 distinct CDR3 sequences; about 79% of them were found once. The ten top clones hold about a quarter of the sample.

The data originate from a study of vaccination and CD4 T cells after COVID-19 (dated by TCRdb to 2022 to 2024). The study in broad terms: Every convalescent patient had a positive nasal swab PCR test for SARS-CoV-2, with mild disease in roughly nine patients and severe disease in one. In the convalescent cohort there were six males and four females, among whom were two Hispanic individuals, seven Caucasians, two Asians and one multiracial person. Two doses of either the Pfizer-BioNTech BNT162b2 vaccine (n=8) or the Moderna mRNA-1273 vaccine (n=2) were administered to participants. Post-COVID blood samples from convalescent patients were collected a median of about 100 days after diagnosis, with a range of 35 to 161 days. Post-vaccine blood samples were obtained a median of approximately 74 days after the second vaccine dose, with a range of roughly 12 to 250 days. For stimulating the cultures, overlapping spike peptide pools were used, derived from SARS-CoV-2 as well as from the common cold coronaviruses HCoV-NL63, HCoV-OC43 and HCoV-229E. Control cultures used a CEFX viral epitope pool as positive control, an HIV-1 Nef peptide pool as negative control, or no peptide. In roughly 11 COVID-19 convalescent patients and a handful of infection-naive healthy vaccine recipients, the spike-specific CD4+ TCR repertoire before mRNA vaccination was compared with the repertoire after mRNA vaccination. Overall results and qualifications from the work: In convalescent patients, a median approximately 83% of post-vaccine SARS-CoV-2-reactive clones were detected only after vaccination, and vaccine-specific priming was suggested by this finding. Although the median number of SARS-CoV-2-reactive clonotypes went up from 20 to 25 after infection to approximately 40 after vaccination, the increase was not significant. Nearly all vaccine-specific clones in convalescent patients (304 of 307) were mono-reactive for SARS-CoV-2 spike rather than cross-reactive with common cold coronaviruses. The study included relatively few convalescent patients and did not analyze early timepoints after natural infection.

The CDR3 measures 16 amino acids from cysteine to phenylalanine. Only the CDR3 DNA is retained, 48 bases long and in frame from the first base. V loses 6 bases at its end and J loses 6 bases; junction bases beyond the gene matches: 15. CDR1 MNHEY and CDR2 SVGEGT are derived from the germline V gene. In light of the paper, this sample's treatment or condition label describes: roughly ten-day PBMC culture with coronavirus spike peptide pools or control peptides (ViraFEST assay). The ViraFEST assay was used in the study, in which antigen-specific T cells were expanded with peptide pools and expanded clonotypes were subsequently identified by TCR sequencing. The convalescent patients' positive SARS-CoV-2 PCR tests fell between March and December 2020, which was before the Alpha, Beta and Delta variants emerged in the United States. About 2 million PBMCs per well were cultured in IMDM with approximately 5% human AB serum and roughly 9.3 IU/ml IL-2, plus 10 ug/ml peptide pools. On days 3 and 7, half of the culture medium was replaced with fresh IL-2-containing medium. After approximately eleven days of culture, CD4+ T cells were isolated by negative selection using the EasySep CD4+ T cell isolation kit. Ficoll-Paque Plus gradient centrifugation was used to isolate PBMCs from whole blood, and the isolated PBMCs were then either used fresh or cryopreserved at -140C. In general, triplicate wells were set up for every culture condition.

This sequence uses TRBV6-2 or TRBV6-3 and TRBJ2-3; 7 central nucleotides agree with TRBD2. Input material: CD4+ T cells from blood, cultured in vitro. This TCR was recovered from a human donor who had recovered from COVID-19. The CDR3 protein: CASRSVFKRGGDTQYF. The nucleotide sequence reads as follows: TGTGCCAGCAGGAGCGTTTTCAAGCGGGGCGGGGATACGCAGTATTTT.